The rows below give T cell receptor beta chains drawn from one sample of a study of CD8+ T cells in alopecia areata. Generated by immunoSEQ multiplex PCR, the TCRdb table keeps only in-frame clones and is missing some. The sample holds 210,000 or so clones; more than 55% are singletons and the top ten take roughly 1.2%. Sequenced material: CD4+ T cells sorted from blood, taken at approximately week 44, from a patient treated with tofacitinib. These receptor sequences come from a human donor with alopecia areata. Each CDR3 is given without its conserved first and last residue. The order of the fields is CDR3 length, J gene, V gene, CDR3 protein.

11 | TRBJ2-7 | TRBV10-2 | ASSEFESYEQY
13 | TRBJ2-3 | TRBV4-2 | ASSQSSVSTDTQY
12 | TRBJ2-1 | TRBV2 | ASSEGSISAEQF
10 | TRBJ2-1 | TRBV9 | ASSVAIGEQF
11 | TRBJ2-7 | TRBV27 | ASRVDPRNEQY
15 | TRBJ1-2 | TRBV5-1 | ASSLALGQGPSYGYT
10 | TRBJ2-1 | TRBV14 | ASRGQGNEQF
12 | TRBJ2-5 | TRBV6-5 | ASSTPAGQKTQY
11 | TRBJ2-2 | TRBV10-3 | ASAADRTGELF
11 | TRBJ2-1 | TRBV29-1 | SVGQGLGNEQF
12 | TRBJ1-4 | TRBV2 | AGGVRPPVGKLF
12 | TRBJ1-5 | TRBV19 | ASSKGYSNQPQH
13 | TRBJ1-1 | TRBV7-8 | ASSLSRQLNTEAF
11 | TRBJ2-7 | TRBV15 | ATSSSQGYEQY
10 | TRBJ1-1 | TRBV29-1 | SVGLVNTEAF
11 | TRBJ1-1 | TRBV7-2 | ASSSQGNTEAF
12 | TRBJ1-1 | TRBV27 | ASSLSGQITEAF
13 | TRBJ2-2 | TRBV10-3 | AITTGLEGTGELF
13 | TRBJ2-5 | TRBV5-1 | ASSDGLAAQETQY
11 | TRBJ2-4 | TRBV4-3 | ASSQEGGNIQY
12 | TRBJ1-2 | TRBV29-1 | SVEGGTGGLGYT
11 | TRBJ1-4 | TRBV2 | ASKQATNEKLF
14 | TRBJ1-6 | TRBV4-1 | ASSQEGVLDNSPLH
10 | TRBJ2-1 | TRBV6-1 | ASSVGQPEQF
14 | TRBJ2-3 | TRBV5-6 | ASSLWGLLSTDTQY
13 | TRBJ2-5 | TRBV19 | ASSIEWGFGETQY
11 | TRBJ2-7 | TRBV2 | ASIRQGAYEQY
15 | TRBJ2-2 | TRBV5-1 | ASSPGTGSTNTGELF
11 | TRBJ1-1 | TRBV11-2 | ASTLRADTEAF
12 | TRBJ1-6 | TRBV2 | ASVGFEGGSPLH
14 | TRBJ2-6 | TRBV7-2 | ASSLQGPAGANVLT
10 | TRBJ2-5 | TRBV29-1 | SVTGGLETQY
11 | TRBJ1-2 | TRBV29-1 | SVFNLGGYGYT
13 | TRBJ2-7 | TRBV5-4 | ASSLERDYSYEQY
12 | TRBJ2-7 | TRBV11-2 | ASSLVDVVTEQY
16 | TRBJ2-7 | TRBV7-2 | ASSSGGWSGTSFGEQY
9 | TRBJ1-2 | TRBV20-1 | SAEDNYGYT
11 | TRBJ1-2 | TRBV18 | ASSTSNLYGYT
11 | TRBJ1-2 | TRBV7-8 | ASSPTGPTGYT
12 | TRBJ2-5 | TRBV19 | ASKSRGNQETQY
9 | TRBJ2-5 | TRBV30 | AWSVRETQY
14 | TRBJ1-5 | TRBV7-8 | ASSPLGTASNQPQH
11 | TRBJ1-4 | TRBV6-5 | ASSYGAAEKLF
13 | TRBJ2-1 | TRBV2 | ASSPLAGGYNEQF
11 | TRBJ2-7 | TRBV29-1 | SVAQGSSYEQY
11 | TRBJ2-3 | TRBV7-2 | ASSSGGADTQY
11 | TRBJ2-7 | TRBV7-2 | ASSLSGRYEQY
13 | TRBJ2-1 | TRBV19 | ASSTSAPGYNEQF
11 | TRBJ1-1 | TRBV29-1 | SVEKGAGTEAF
11 | TRBJ1-2 | TRBV27 | ASSSGTGLGTT
12 | TRBJ2-7 | TRBV7-6 | ATSRTVSSYEQY
12 | TRBJ2-7 | TRBV6-5 | ASSWDRGNYEQY
10 | TRBJ2-7 | TRBV10-1 | ASSGTTYEQY
10 | TRBJ2-3 | TRBV29-1 | SVGTNGDTQY
9 | TRBJ2-5 | TRBV20-1 | SARTSETQY
13 | NA | TRBV5-1 | ASSLIGQGPDEQF
12 | TRBJ1-1 | TRBV2 | ASSVGGADTEAF
11 | TRBJ1-3 | TRBV30 | AQRQGPGNTIY
13 | TRBJ2-1 | TRBV7-3 | ASSLTQGSYNEQF
10 | TRBJ2-5 | TRBV29-1 | SVEEIQETQY